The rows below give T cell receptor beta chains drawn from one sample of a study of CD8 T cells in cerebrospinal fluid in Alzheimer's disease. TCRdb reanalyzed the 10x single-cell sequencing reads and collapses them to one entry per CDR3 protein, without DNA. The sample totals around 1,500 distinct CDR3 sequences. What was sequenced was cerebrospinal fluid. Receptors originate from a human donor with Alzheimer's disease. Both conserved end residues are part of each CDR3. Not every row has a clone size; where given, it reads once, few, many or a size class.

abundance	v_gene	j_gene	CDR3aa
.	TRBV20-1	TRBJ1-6	CSASTGKGNSPLHF
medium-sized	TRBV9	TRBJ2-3	CASTLTARGADTQYF
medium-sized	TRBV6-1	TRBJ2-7	CASVGLANTYEQYF
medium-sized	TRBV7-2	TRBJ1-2	CASSLAAQGRGYTF
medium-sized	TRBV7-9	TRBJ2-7	CASSATDRDHEQYF
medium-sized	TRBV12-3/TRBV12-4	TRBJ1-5	CASSPPTWGNQPQHF
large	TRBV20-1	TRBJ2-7	CSATGGHEQYF
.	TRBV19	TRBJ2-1	CASSISRSSYNEQFF
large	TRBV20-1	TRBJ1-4	CSADQGDEKLFF
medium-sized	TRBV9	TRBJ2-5	CASSVEGWGGRGQETQYF
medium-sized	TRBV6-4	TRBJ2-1	CANTLSGGAGNGEQFF
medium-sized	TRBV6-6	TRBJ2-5	CASSPVRGTETQYF
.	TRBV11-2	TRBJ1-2	CASSLEIGSAF
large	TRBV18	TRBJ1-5	CASSPYRDNQPQHF
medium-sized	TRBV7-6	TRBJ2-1	CASSLERLHEQFF
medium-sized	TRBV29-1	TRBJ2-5	CSVVLLGGNQETQYF
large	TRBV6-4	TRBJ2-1	CASSGLAGGPHNEQFF
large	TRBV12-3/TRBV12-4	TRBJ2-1	CASRVAGRDEQFF
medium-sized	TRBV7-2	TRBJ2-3	CASRGWGGFDTQYF
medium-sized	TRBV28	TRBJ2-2	CASSPLGGSMTGELFF
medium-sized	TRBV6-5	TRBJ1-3	CASSSGFTGNTIYF
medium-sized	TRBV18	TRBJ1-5	CASSPFGTGGDQPQHF
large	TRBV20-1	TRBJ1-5	CSALAGTAGKRPQHF
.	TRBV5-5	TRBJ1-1	CASSLTGRDREAFF
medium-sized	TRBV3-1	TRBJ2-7	CASSHQAHRGRFHEQYF
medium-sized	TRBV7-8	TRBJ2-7	CASSLKGLAGFHEQYF
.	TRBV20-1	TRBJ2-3	CSARVGEHIDTQYF
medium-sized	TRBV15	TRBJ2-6	CATSRGQISGANVLTF
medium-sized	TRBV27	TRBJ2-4	CASSPARDIQYF
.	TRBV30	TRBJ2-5	CAWSAGWETQYF
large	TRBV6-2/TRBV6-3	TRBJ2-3	CASSTRGGLDTQYF
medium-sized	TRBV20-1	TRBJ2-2	CSARGLETGELFF
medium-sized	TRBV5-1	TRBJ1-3	CASSVTSAGSGNTIYF
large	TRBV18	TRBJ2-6	CASSQAGAGANVLTF